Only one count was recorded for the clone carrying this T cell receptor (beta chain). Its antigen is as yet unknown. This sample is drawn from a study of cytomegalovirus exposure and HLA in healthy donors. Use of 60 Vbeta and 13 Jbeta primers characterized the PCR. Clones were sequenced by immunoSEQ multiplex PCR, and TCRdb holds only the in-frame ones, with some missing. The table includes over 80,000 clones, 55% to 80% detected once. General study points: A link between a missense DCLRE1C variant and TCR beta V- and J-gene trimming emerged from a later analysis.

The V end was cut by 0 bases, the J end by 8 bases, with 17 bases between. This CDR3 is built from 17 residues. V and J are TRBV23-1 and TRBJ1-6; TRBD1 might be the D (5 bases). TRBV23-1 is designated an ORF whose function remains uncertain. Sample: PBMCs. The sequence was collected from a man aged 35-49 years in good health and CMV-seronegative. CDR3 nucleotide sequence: TGCGCCAGCAGTCAATCGCAACGTCCGGGGGTTGATTCACCCCTCCACTTT. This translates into CASSQSQRPGVDSPLHF.